This TCR beta chain was captured in a study of CD8 T cells in Susac syndrome. The authors reverse transcribed 0.5 to 1 ug RNA with random hexamers. Amplification of TCR beta CDR3 by immunoSEQ multiplex PCR spanned 54 Vbeta and 13 Jbeta. Via MiXCR, TCRdb re-called the immunoSEQ multiplex PCR reads, giving one row per CDR3 protein. The sample lists roughly 110,000 distinct CDR3 sequences, 85% to 95% occurring once. This CDR3 is 15 amino acids long. CDR1 is DFQATT, CDR2 SNEGSKA, per germline (reference sequence). Trimming removed 3 bases from V and 4 bases from J; junction bases left unmatched: 10. CD8+ and CD4+ T cells taken from blood had their TCR beta sequenced. Healthy donors acted as controls, with matching for age and sex. Negative isolation was applied to CD8+ and CD4+ T cells, and FACS enrichment was applied to TEMRA cells.

This rearrangement joins TRBV20-1 to TRBJ1-1; 8 nucleotides align to TRBD1. Specimen: CD8+ T cells from PBMCs. This TCR came from a human donor in good health. The CDR3 here is CSASALDRVVTEAFF. CDR3 sequence (DNA): TGCAGTGCTAGCGCCTTGGACAGGGTTGTCACTGAAGCTTTCTTT.